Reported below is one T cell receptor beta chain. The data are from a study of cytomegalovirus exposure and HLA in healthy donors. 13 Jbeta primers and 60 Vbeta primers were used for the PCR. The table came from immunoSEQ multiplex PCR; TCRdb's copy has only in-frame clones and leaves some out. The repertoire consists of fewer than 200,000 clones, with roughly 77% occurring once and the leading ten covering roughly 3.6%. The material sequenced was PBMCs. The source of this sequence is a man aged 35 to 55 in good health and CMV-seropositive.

The CDR3 nucleotides read TGTGCCAGCTCGGACAGGGAGGGTGAAAAACTGTTTTTT. It codes for CASSDREGEKLFF. This chain joins TRBV6-6 and TRBJ1-4; 8 bases are a match to TRBD1. J gave up 7 bases and V 8 bases, and 6 bases lay outside the gene matches. This CDR3 region has 13 residues. The germline CDR1 and CDR2 sequences are MNHNY and SVGAGI (reference sequence).